A single sample gave rise to the 20 T cell receptor beta chains below, sequenced in a study of T cell repertoires in cytomegalovirus infection. Each CDR3 protein is one row after TCRdb ran MiXCR on the reads. The sample lists about 500,000 distinct CDR3 sequences; 30% to 35% were seen once. These receptors' antigens are unknown. The sequences come from cultured PBMCs, collected from culture after CMV antigen stimulation. The receptors were sampled from a human donor in good health (CMV status not recorded). Some clones in this sample may be carry-over from other donors' samples.

The rearrangement uses TRBV7-2 and TRBJ2-3, with D uncertain. The germline gives CDR1 SGHTA, CDR2 FQGNSA. Between the trimmed V and J ends, which lost 5 bases and 0 bases, there was a span of 12 bases. The CDR3 contains 15 residues. CDR3 sequence (DNA): TGTGCCAGCAGCCCTCTTAACCCTAGCACAGATACGCAGTATTTT. The encoded protein is CASSPLNPSTDTQYF.

The rearrangement joins TRBV10-3 to TRBJ2-5, with D possibly being TRBD2 (6 bases). V was clipped by 3 bases and J by 2 bases, with 25 bases between them. This CDR3 has 19 residues. Germline CDR1 and CDR2: ENHRY and SYGVKD. CDR3 region: CAISDPEGLAERVQETQYF. The CDR3 nucleotides read TGTGCCATCAGTGACCCAGAGGGGTTAGCGGAGAGAGTTCAAGAGACCCAGTACTTC.

The V gene is TRBV7-6, the J gene TRBJ1-3; D unclear. Germline CDR1 reads SGHVS; CDR2 reads FNYEAQ. V was cut by 2 bases and J by 4 bases, with 9 bases left in between. This CDR3 is 14 amino acids long. The CDR3 loop is CASSLKGAGNTIYF. The CDR3 DNA sequence: TGTGCCAGCAGCTTAAAGGGTGCAGGAAACACCATATATTTT.

This clonotype was detected a few times. The V and J genes are TRBV28 and TRBJ2-3; possible D gene TRBD1, 6 bases. Trimming removed 6 bases at V and 3 bases at J, with 16 bases between. CDR1 is MDHEN, CDR2 SYDVKM, per germline. The CDR3 consists of 15 residues. The CDR3 bases are TGTGCCAGCAGACCGGGGCAGGGGAAAACAGATACGCAGTATTTT. Translated, it gives CASRPGQGKTDTQYF.

The rearrangement joins TRBV2 to TRBJ1-3; 8 bases match TRBD1. V trimming: 7 bases; J trimming: 4 bases; junction bases outside the gene matches: 6. Germline V lookup: CDR1 SNHLY, CDR2 FYNNEI. CDR3 length: 14 amino acids. The CDR3 protein is CASTWTGRGNTIYF. The CDR3 DNA sequence: TGTGCCAGCACCTGGACAGGGAGGGGAAACACCATATATTTT.

This clonotype was detected once. The rearrangement joins TRBV6-2 or TRBV6-3 to TRBJ2-4; 7 bases agree with TRBD1. With V trimmed by 8 bases and J by 0 bases, 13 bases remained unmatched. This CDR3 region has 17 residues. Germline CDR1 reads MNHEY; CDR2 reads SVGEGT. Here the CDR3 DNA reads TGTGCCAGCTCCAACTTAGGGGGCAGCTTAGCCAAAAACATTCAGTACTTC. This sequence encodes CASSNLGGSLAKNIQYF.

This clonotype was observed a handful of times. This chain links TRBV10-3 with TRBJ2-1, with 13 nucleotides matching TRBD2. The CDR3 covers 15 residues. CDR1 is ENHRY, CDR2 SYGVKD, per germline. V lost 0 bases to trimming and J lost 7 bases; unmatched junction nucleotides: 0. The CDR3 sequence: CAISESTSGGNEQFF. The CDR3 DNA follows: TGTGCCATCAGTGAGTCGACTAGCGGGGGGAATGAGCAGTTCTTC.

The V gene is TRBV6-5, the J gene TRBJ2-1; TRBD1 matches 7 bases. In germline, CDR1 is MNHEY, CDR2 SVGAGI. This CDR3 comprises 15 residues. The V gene end was trimmed by 6 bases and the J gene end by 4 bases; junction bases not matched to a gene: 9. In DNA form, the CDR3 reads TGTGCCAGCAGATCACAGGGGACGGGGTACAATGAGCAGTTCTTC. Its protein product is CASRSQGTGYNEQFF.

This rearrangement joins TRBV28 to TRBJ2-3, with TRBD1 identical over 7 bases. The germline V gene encodes CDR1 MDHEN and CDR2 SYDVKM. V dropped 5 bases and J dropped 1; count of bases not matched to a gene: 15. This CDR3 has 18 residues. DNA of the CDR3: TGTGCCAGCAGTCCCTCGGGGAAGGGGGCAGTCGGCACAGATACGCAGTATTTT. Its translation: CASSPSGKGAVGTDTQYF.

This clonotype has a count of ten or more. The chain carries TRBV7-6 and TRBJ2-2; weak D call: TRBD1 (5 bases). This CDR3 is built from 14 residues. Germline CDR1 is SGHVS and CDR2 is FNYEAQ. V lost 5 bases, J lost 6 bases, and 13 bases lay in between. CDR3 nucleotides: TGTGCCAGCAGCCTTCAGACAGTACCCGGGGAGCTGTTTTTT. As protein: CASSLQTVPGELFF.

The chain has TRBV6-1 and TRBJ2-1; 8 bases align to TRBD2. Germline loops: CDR1 MNHNS, CDR2 SASEGT. CDR3 length: 16 amino acids. After removal of 6 bases from V and 7 bases from J, the junction contained 14 bases not matched to a gene. CDR3 sequence reads: CASSRLSGTSRNEQFF. CDR3 bases: TGTGCCAGCAGCCGTCTTAGCGGGACCTCTCGGAATGAGCAGTTCTTC.

Only a few counts were recorded for this clonotype. The gene calls are TRBV7-3 and TRBJ2-1; 8 positions agree with TRBD1. From germline, CDR1 is SGHTA and CDR2 FQGTGA. Trimming took 5 bases from V and 4 from J; bases not matched to a gene: 7. CDR3 length: 15 residues. The CDR3 DNA sequence: TGTGCCAGCAGCCGGGACAGGACCACATACAATGAGCAGTTCTTC. Encoded protein: CASSRDRTTYNEQFF.

The V gene is TRBV10-3, the J gene TRBJ1-1; D is ambiguous. Germline V gene sequence: CDR1 ENHRY, CDR2 SYGVKD. This CDR3 contains 13 residues. Trimming removed 4 bases at V and 1 base at J, with 7 bases between. CDR3 sequence (DNA): TGTGCCATCAGTGGGACGGGGAACACTGAAGCTTTCTTT. The encoded protein is CAISGTGNTEAFF.

The V gene is TRBV12-3 or TRBV12-4, the J gene TRBJ1-1; 7 nucleotides agree with TRBD1. V shed 5 bases, J shed 3 bases, and the junction held 0 bases outside the gene matches. This CDR3 has 12 amino acids. CDR3 nucleotides: TGTGCCAGCAGTGACAGGGACACTGAAGCTTTCTTT. Protein product: CASSDRDTEAFF.

The rearrangement uses TRBV7-8 and TRBJ1-5; TRBD1 matches 9 bases. In germline, CDR1 is SGHVS, CDR2 FQNEAQ. The CDR3 covers 15 residues. V shed 5 bases, J shed 5 bases, and the junction held 7 bases outside the gene matches. For the CDR3, the DNA is TGTGCCAGCAGCAACAGCGGACAGGGGCATCAGCCCCAGCATTTT. This codes for CASSNSGQGHQPQHF.

This chain joins TRBV3-1 and TRBJ1-5; D is perhaps TRBD1 (6 bases). Looked up from germline, CDR1 is LGHDT and CDR2 is YNNKEL (reference sequence). CDR3 length: 12 amino acids. Trimming took 5 bases from V and 7 from J, leaving 9 bases between them. The CDR3 DNA sequence: TGTGCCAGCAGCAACGGACAGCAGCCCCAGCATTTT. Translation gives CASSNGQQPQHF.

This clonotype was counted only a few times. The chain's CDR3 is CASSKILAIDTYEQYF. CDR3 DNA: TGTGCCAGTAGTAAAATTCTAGCGATTGACACCTACGAGCAGTACTTC. The chain couples TRBV19 to TRBJ2-7; D is perhaps TRBD2 (6 bases). The V end lost 4 bases, the J end lost 2 bases, and 18 bases lay between the germline ends. CDR1 is LNHDA, CDR2 SQIVND, per germline (reference sequence). There are 16 residues in the CDR3.

The chain employs TRBV19 and TRBJ2-2; D is possibly TRBD1 (5 bases). The length of the CDR3 is 15 residues. CDR1 and CDR2 (germline): LNHDA, SQIVND (reference sequence). Trimming pared 3 bases from V and 4 bases from J, leaving 12 bases between. The CDR3 region has the DNA TGTGCCAGTAGTATCGTCCAGGGCGGCACCGGGGAGCTGTTTTTT. Amino acids: CASSIVQGGTGELFF.

This chain uses TRBV2 with TRBJ1-5; TRBD1 agrees at 8 bases. Germline V gene data show CDR1 as SNHLY and CDR2 as FYNNEI. CDR3 length: 18 residues. Trimming cost V 6 bases and J 0 bases; bases outside gene matches: 13. The CDR3 loop reads CASRVDRGAYHSNQPQHF. CDR3 nucleotide sequence: TGTGCCAGCAGGGTAGACAGGGGCGCTTATCATAGCAATCAGCCCCAGCATTTT. The full variable domain, in which reference TRBV2 and TRBJ1-5 provide the parts outside the CDR3, is EPEVTQTPSHQVTQMGQEVILRCVPISNHLYFYWYRQILGQKVEFLVSFYNNEISEKSEIFDDQFSVERPDGSNFTLKIRSTKLEDSAMYFCASRVDRGAYHSNQPQHFGDGTRLSIL.

This rearrangement joins TRBV10-3 to TRBJ2-1; the D gene is possibly TRBD1 (6 bases). The CDR3 runs to 15 residues. Per germline, CDR1 ENHRY and CDR2 SYGVKD. Deletions cut 4 bases from V and 9 bases from J, with 19 bases between. The CDR3 is CAISGSDRTGFEQFF. The CDR3 DNA sequence: TGTGCCATCAGTGGGTCGGACAGAACCGGTTTTGAGCAGTTCTTC.